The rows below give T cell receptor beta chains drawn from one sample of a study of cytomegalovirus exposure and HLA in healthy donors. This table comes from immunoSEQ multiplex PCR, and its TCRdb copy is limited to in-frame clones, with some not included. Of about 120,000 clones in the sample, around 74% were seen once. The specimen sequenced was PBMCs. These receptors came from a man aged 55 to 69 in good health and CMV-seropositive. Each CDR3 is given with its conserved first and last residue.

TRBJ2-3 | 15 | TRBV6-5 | CASSYGQGVGDTQYF
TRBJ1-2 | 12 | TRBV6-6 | CASSPGQDGYTF
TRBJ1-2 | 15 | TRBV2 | CASGGRRGVNYGYTF
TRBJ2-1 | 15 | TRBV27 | CASFPAGATYNEQFF
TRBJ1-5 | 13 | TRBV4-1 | CASSQEGAQPQHF
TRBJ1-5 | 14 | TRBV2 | CASRVGQVGQPQHF
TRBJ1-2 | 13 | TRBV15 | CATSRDPRNGYTF
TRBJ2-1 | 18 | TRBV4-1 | CASSHLGRLAGGQGEQFF
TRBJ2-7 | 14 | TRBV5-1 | CASSFTSGSEEQYF
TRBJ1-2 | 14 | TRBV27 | CASSIDSLDYGYTF
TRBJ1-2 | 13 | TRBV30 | CAWSVRGRYGYTF
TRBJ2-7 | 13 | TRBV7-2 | CASSRLSGDEQYF
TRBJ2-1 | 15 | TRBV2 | CASSENTGVYNEQFF
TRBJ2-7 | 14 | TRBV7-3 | CASRGGTGAYEQYF
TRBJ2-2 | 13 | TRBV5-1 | CASSLLYTGELFF
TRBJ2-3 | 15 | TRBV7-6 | CASSPDSGSTDTQYF
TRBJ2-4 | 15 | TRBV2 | CASGRQGTAKNIQYF
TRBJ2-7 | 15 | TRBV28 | CASRHGQGAHHEQYF
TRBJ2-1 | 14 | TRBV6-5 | CASRPGLAGGEQFF
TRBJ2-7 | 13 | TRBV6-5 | CASSYDRAYEQYF
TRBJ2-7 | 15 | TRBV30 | CAWSLGRGGFYEQYF
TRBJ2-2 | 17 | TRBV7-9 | CASSFSPGLAGTGELFF
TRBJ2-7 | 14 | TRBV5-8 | CASSPGQGKLEQYF
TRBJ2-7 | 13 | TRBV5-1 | CASSSGGFYEQYF
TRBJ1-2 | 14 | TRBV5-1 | CASSLEPSNYGYTF
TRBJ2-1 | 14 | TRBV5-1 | CATSGTGPPDEQFF
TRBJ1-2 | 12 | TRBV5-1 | CASSLDADGYTF
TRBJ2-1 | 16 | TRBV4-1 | CASSPLGRTSYNEQFF
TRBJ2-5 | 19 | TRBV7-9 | CASSPHLRTSGTEEETQYF
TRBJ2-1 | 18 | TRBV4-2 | CASSQEFDAGGLYNEQFF
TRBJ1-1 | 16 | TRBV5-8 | CASSRRTGWTNTEAFF
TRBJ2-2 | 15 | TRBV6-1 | CASRTGVLNTGELFF
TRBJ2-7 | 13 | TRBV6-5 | CASSVGVVPKQYF
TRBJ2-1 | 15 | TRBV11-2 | CASSVTRSSYNEQFF
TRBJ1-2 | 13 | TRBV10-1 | CASSPGQPYGYTF
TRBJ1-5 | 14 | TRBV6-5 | CASSYNRVGQPQHF
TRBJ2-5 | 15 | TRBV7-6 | CASSLAGTEKETQYF
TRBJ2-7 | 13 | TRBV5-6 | CASSFRQGGEQYF
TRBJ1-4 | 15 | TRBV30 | CAWRTGNKPNEKLFF
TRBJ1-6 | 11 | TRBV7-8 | CASSQNSPLHF
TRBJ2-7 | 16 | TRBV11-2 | CASSLEYGGGGYEQYF
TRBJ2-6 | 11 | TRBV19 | CASTGANVLTF
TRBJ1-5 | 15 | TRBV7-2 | CASSLGGQNYQPQHF